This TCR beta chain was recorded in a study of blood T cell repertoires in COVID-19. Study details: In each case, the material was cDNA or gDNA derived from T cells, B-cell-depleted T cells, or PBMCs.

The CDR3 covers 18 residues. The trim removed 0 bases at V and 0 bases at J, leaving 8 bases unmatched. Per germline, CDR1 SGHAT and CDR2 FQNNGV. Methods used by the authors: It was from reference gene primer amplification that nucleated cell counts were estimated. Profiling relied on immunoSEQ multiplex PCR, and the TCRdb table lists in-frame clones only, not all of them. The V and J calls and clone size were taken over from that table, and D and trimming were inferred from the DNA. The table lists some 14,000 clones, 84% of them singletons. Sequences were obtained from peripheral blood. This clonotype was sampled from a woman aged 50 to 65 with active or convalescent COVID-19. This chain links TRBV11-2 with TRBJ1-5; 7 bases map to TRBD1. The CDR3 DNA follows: TGTGCCAGCAGCTTAGAGTTTGACAGGGTATATAGCAATCAGCCCCAGCATTTT. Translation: CASSLEFDRVYSNQPQHF.